The sequence of this T cell receptor beta chain was determined in a study of long-term antiretroviral therapy in people with HIV. Samples were assayed with immunoSEQ v3.0 at survey level. The protocol was immunoSEQ multiplex PCR, while the TCRdb copy is restricted to in-frame clones and leaves out a portion. The sample shows around 30,000 clones, 78% of them seen only once. The material sequenced was unsorted PBMCs, taken 1.5 years before starting antiretroviral therapy. This clonotype originated in a man between 18 and 29 years old with HIV.

CDR3 bases: TGTGCCTGCCTCGACCGCACCACTAATGAAAAACTGTTTTTT. Residues: CACLDRTTNEKLFF. This chain joins TRBV30 and TRBJ1-4; D remains ambiguous. The V gene's germline CDR1 is GTSNPN and CDR2 SVGIG (reference sequence). V dropped 6 bases and J dropped 2 bases, with 13 bases sitting between them. The CDR3 has 14 residues.